The 25 T cell receptor beta chains in this list originate from one sample, sequenced in a study of technical replicates of blood from a handful of donors. Clones were read by immunoSEQ multiplex PCR, and TCRdb kept only the in-frame ones, dropping some. There are some 80,000 clones in the sample; 95% to 97% occur only once, and around 0.31% lies in the top ten. Sequencing used T cells isolated from PBMCs. The receptors here all came from a human donor in good health.

J is TRBJ1-5 and V is TRBV6-5; TRBD1 might be the D (6 bases). Per the germline V gene, CDR1 is MNHEY and CDR2 is SVGAGI. This CDR3 contains 13 residues. The ends were cut back, 6 bases at V and 6 bases at J, with 12 bases in the middle. This chain's CDR3 is CASSPQGLQPQHF. The CDR3 nucleotides read TGTGCCAGCAGCCCACAGGGTCTTCAGCCCCAGCATTTT.

This clone was counted a single time. The chain joins TRBV15 to TRBJ2-1; 8 bases are a match to TRBD2. This CDR3 comprises 16 residues. Germline V gene lookup returns CDR1 LNHNV and CDR2 YYDKDF (reference sequence). The V gene end was trimmed by 0 bases and the J gene end by 7 bases; junction bases not matched to a gene: 8. The CDR3 region is CATSREAGGNENEQFF. The CDR3 region has the DNA TGTGCCACCAGCAGAGAGGCGGGAGGAAATGAGAATGAGCAGTTCTTC. The complete variable domain, with remaining parts taken from reference TRBV15 and TRBJ2-1, reads DAMVIQNPRYQVTQFGKPVTLSCSQTLNHNVMYWYQQKSSQAPKLLFHYYDKDFNNEADTPDNFQSRRPNTSFCFLDIRSPGLGDTAMYLCATSREAGGNENEQFFGPGTRLTVL.

The gene calls are TRBV18 and TRBJ2-7; possible D gene TRBD2, 6 bases. The CDR3 contains 15 residues. V was pared by 3 bases and J by 0 bases, with 12 bases between. Looked up from germline, CDR1 is KGHSH and CDR2 is LQKENI. The CDR3: CASSPRDLSSYEQYF. In nucleotides, the CDR3 is TGTGCCAGCTCACCCCGGGACTTAAGCTCCTACGAGCAGTACTTC.

The chain combines TRBV19 with TRBJ2-3; 7 nucleotides line up with TRBD2. J gave up 6 bases and V 9 bases, and 12 bases lay outside the gene matches. There are 14 residues in the CDR3. CDR1 is LNHDA, CDR2 SQIVND, per germline (reference sequence). Written as DNA, the CDR3 is TGTGCCAGCTCCCCGGGCGGGAGTATCGATACGCAGTATTTT. It specifies CASSPGGSIDTQYF.

The chain recombines TRBV30 with TRBJ1-4; maybe TRBD1 (6 bases). CDR3 length equals 15 residues. Germline V gene sequence: CDR1 GTSNPN, CDR2 SVGIG (reference sequence). The V and J ends lost 0 bases and 8 bases respectively, with 16 bases between them. The CDR3 sequence is CAWSVDGTLGEKLFF. In nucleotides, the CDR3 is TGTGCCTGGAGTGTAGATGGGACATTGGGAGAAAAACTGTTTTTT.

This chain joins TRBV11-2 and TRBJ2-1; 8 bases agree with TRBD2. V lost 6 bases to trimming and J lost 0 bases; unmatched junction nucleotides: 7. The germline CDR1 and CDR2 sequences are SGHAT and FQNNGV. CDR3 length: 16 residues. The CDR3 region is CASSLPSGSSYNEQFF. The CDR3 DNA reads as TGTGCCAGCAGTTTGCCCAGCGGGAGCTCCTACAATGAGCAGTTCTTC. Drawing the rest from reference TRBV11-2 and TRBJ2-1, the complete variable domain is EAGVAQSPRYKIIEKRQSVAFWCNPISGHATLYWYQQILGQGPKLLIQFQNNGVVDDSQLPKDRFSAERLKGVDSTLKIQPAKLEDSAVYLCASSLPSGSSYNEQFFGPGTRLTVL.

The chain combines TRBV4-1 with TRBJ2-1, with D perhaps TRBD1 (6 bases). The CDR3 is 15 residues long. Germline loops: CDR1 MGHRA, CDR2 YSYEKL. Between the trimmed V and J ends, which lost 4 bases and 6 bases, there was a span of 16 bases. The CDR3 reads CASSRRQVRFNEQFF. CDR3 DNA sequence: TGCGCCAGCAGCCGCCGACAGGTCCGCTTCAATGAGCAGTTCTTC.

The chain has TRBV28 and TRBJ2-2; maybe TRBD1 (5 bases). V shed 5 bases and J shed 7 bases, with 14 bases lying between them. Per germline, CDR1 MDHEN and CDR2 SYDVKM. The CDR3 is made up of 14 amino acids. The DNA of the CDR3 is TGTGCCAGCAGTATGCAGGGTTGGAGCGGGGAGCTGTTTTTT. Protein: CASSMQGWSGELFF.

This clone showed up many times. The V and J genes are TRBV2 and TRBJ2-1, with 8 bases matching TRBD2. Germline V gene lookup returns CDR1 SNHLY and CDR2 FYNNEI. CDR3 length: 15 amino acids. Trimming took 2 bases from V and 15 from J; bases not matched to a gene: 15. The CDR3, as DNA: TGTGCCAGCAGTGAACGGTGGCTAGCGGGTCCATCCCGGTTCTTC. Translation gives CASSERWLAGPSRFF.

V usage is TRBV25-1 and J usage is TRBJ1-4; TRBD1 matches at 7 bases. Trimming took 5 bases from V and 3 from J; bases not matched to a gene: 6. Germline CDR1 is MGHDK and CDR2 is SYGVNS. CDR3 length: 15 amino acids. The CDR3 DNA reads TGTGCCAGCAGTAAACGGACAGGAGCTAATGAAAAACTGTTTTTT. Translation: CASSKRTGANEKLFF.

This chain connects TRBV6-5 to TRBJ1-1; 11 nucleotides match TRBD1. The trim removed 7 bases at V and 5 bases at J, leaving 6 bases unmatched. Germline CDR1 MNHEY, CDR2 SVGAGI. This CDR3 region has 14 residues. DNA for the CDR3: TGTGCCAGCACCGGACAGGGGGCCAGAACTGAAGCTTTCTTT. Encoded protein: CASTGQGARTEAFF.

The CDR3 nucleotides read TGTGCCAGCAGCTTGGGAGGGAGGGCATCCTACGAGCAGTACTTC. Its protein is CASSLGGRASYEQYF. The chain combines TRBV5-4 with TRBJ2-7, with 7 nucleotides matching TRBD2. CDR3 length: 15 residues. With 0 bases clipped from V and 1 base from J, the junction kept 4 bases outside the gene matches. The germline V gene encodes CDR1 SGHNT and CDR2 YYREEE (reference sequence).

The chain is built from TRBV7-2 and TRBJ1-4; D is perhaps TRBD1 (5 bases). This CDR3 has 17 residues. V lost 4 bases to trimming and J lost 7 bases, with 22 bases between them. Germline CDR1 reads SGHTA; CDR2 reads FQGNSA. The CDR3 loop reads CASSWGLFVGGSEKLFF. Written as DNA, the CDR3 is TGTGCCAGCAGCTGGGGACTTTTTGTTGGGGGGAGTGAAAAACTGTTTTTT. Full variable domain (rest looked up from reference TRBV7-2 and TRBJ1-4): GAGVSQSPSNKVTEKGKDVELRCDPISGHTALYWYRQSLGQGLEFLIYFQGNSAPDKSGLPSDRFSAERTGGSVSTLTIQRTQQEDSAVYLCASSWGLFVGGSEKLFFGSGTQLSVL.

The V and J genes are TRBV9 and TRBJ2-2; TRBD2 matches 11 bases. The ends lost 2 bases at V and 7 bases at J; junction bases unmatched: 4. The CDR3 has 15 amino acids. CDR1 and CDR2 (germline): SGDLS, YYNGEE. CDR3 nucleotide sequence: TGTGCCAGCAGCGTTAGCGGGAGGGCCGGCGGGGAGCTGTTTTTT. It specifies CASSVSGRAGGELFF.

This clone was picked up one time. This sequence joins TRBV7-9 and TRBJ2-3; the match to TRBD2 covers 7 bases. The V segment lost 2 bases and the J segment 3 bases; nucleotides outside the gene matches: 8. CDR3 length: 16 amino acids. Germline values: CDR1 SEHNR, CDR2 FQNEAQ (reference sequence). As DNA, the CDR3 is TGTGCCAGCAGCTTAAGAGGCGGGAGCGGAACAGATACGCAGTATTTT. Its translation: CASSLRGGSGTDTQYF. Drawing the rest from reference TRBV7-9 and TRBJ2-3, the complete variable domain is DTGVSQNPRHKITKRGQNVTFRCDPISEHNRLYWYRQTLGQGPEFLTYFQNEAQLEKSRLLSDRFSAERPKGSFSTLEIQRTEQGDSAMYLCASSLRGGSGTDTQYFGPGTRLTVL.

The chain links TRBV12-5 to TRBJ1-5; 7 nucleotides agree with TRBD1. Trimming at V came to 1 base and at J to 5 bases, leaving 8 bases not matched to a gene. Germline V gene data show CDR1 as LGHNT and CDR2 as FRNRAP. The CDR3 totals 16 residues. The CDR3 DNA reads TGTGCTAGTGGTTTGGCCCCTAGACAGGGTGATCAGCCCCAGCATTTT. It is translated as CASGLAPRQGDQPQHF.

The rearrangement uses TRBV9 and TRBJ2-7, with 8 bases fitting TRBD1. The germline CDR1 and CDR2 sequences are SGDLS and YYNGEE. The CDR3 consists of 15 residues. V lost 4 bases and J lost 4; bases outside the gene matches: 10. The CDR3 DNA sequence: TGTGCCAGCAGCACCAGGGACAGGCCGGGATACGAGCAGTACTTC. This sequence encodes CASSTRDRPGYEQYF.

The chain is built from TRBV5-1 and TRBJ2-5; D gene ambiguous. This CDR3 is 14 amino acids long. Germline V gene data show CDR1 as SGHRS and CDR2 as YFSETQ. V was pared by 4 bases and J by 4 bases, with 14 bases between. CDR3 protein: CASSQLQERETQYF. CDR3 DNA sequence: TGCGCCAGCAGCCAATTACAAGAGCGAGAGACCCAGTACTTC. The full variable domain, in which reference TRBV5-1 and TRBJ2-5 provide the parts outside the CDR3, is KAGVTQTPRYLIKTRGQQVTLSCSPISGHRSVSWYQQTPGQGLQFLFEYFSETQRNKGNFPGRFSGRQFSNSRSEMNVSTLELGDSALYLCASSQLQERETQYFGPGTRLLVL.

This chain's CDR3 is CASSFSPIFTGNSPLHF. The CDR3 DNA is TGTGCCAGCAGTTTTTCCCCCATATTCACAGGGAATTCACCCCTCCACTTT. The V gene is TRBV27, the J gene TRBJ1-6; a possible D gene is TRBD1 (6 bases). Germline CDR1 reads MNHEY; CDR2 reads SMNVEV (reference sequence). The CDR3 consists of 17 residues. Trimming took off 3 bases at V and 7 bases at J, with 19 bases between the two ends.

The chain combines TRBV11-1 with TRBJ2-1; D may be TRBD2 (7 bases). The CDR3 has 17 residues. V was cut by 5 bases and J by 3 bases, with 20 bases left in between. CDR1 SGHAT and CDR2 FQDESV come from the germline V gene (reference sequence). The CDR3: CASSPGGGKYFYNEQFF. The CDR3 region has the DNA TGTGCCAGCAGCCCTGGGGGGGGCAAATACTTCTACAATGAGCAGTTCTTC.

V usage is TRBV18 and J usage is TRBJ2-5; no clear D. The ends were cut back, 0 bases at V and 5 bases at J, with 10 bases in the middle. Germline CDR1 reads KGHSH; CDR2 reads LQKENI. The CDR3 has 14 amino acids. CDR3 nucleotide sequence: TGTGCCAGCTCACCACCTCTTGCTAGTGAGACCCAGTACTTC. The encoded protein is CASSPPLASETQYF.

The chain couples TRBV27 to TRBJ1-2; a possible D gene is TRBD1 (6 bases). From germline, CDR1 is MNHEY and CDR2 SMNVEV (reference sequence). CDR3 length: 13 residues. V dropped 3 bases and J dropped 8 bases, with 13 bases sitting between them. The CDR3 is CASSLGGLRGYTF. The CDR3 DNA sequence: TGTGCCAGCAGTTTGGGGGGGCTAAGGGGCTACACCTTC.

The chain combines TRBV27 with TRBJ2-7; 7 nucleotides match TRBD1. V was clipped by 8 bases and J by 5 bases; unmatched bases: 9. Per germline, CDR1 MNHEY and CDR2 SMNVEV (reference sequence). The CDR3 sequence is 13 residues long. The CDR3 region has the DNA TGTGCCAGCTATAAGGGGGCTGGAAACGAGCAGTACTTC. Translation gives CASYKGAGNEQYF.

The genes are TRBV6-1 and TRBJ1-2; D is unresolved. Germline lookup yields CDR1 MNHNS and CDR2 SASEGT. The CDR3 runs to 14 residues. V lost 4 bases and J 2 bases, leaving 11 bases between the germline ends. This CDR3 reads CASSAQATNYGYTF. CDR3 nucleotide sequence: TGTGCCAGCAGTGCCCAGGCCACCAACTATGGCTACACCTTC.

The sample holds one count of this clone. The rearrangement uses TRBV28 and TRBJ2-1; TRBD1 matches 7 bases. With 3 bases clipped from V and 7 bases from J, the junction kept 6 bases outside the gene matches. This CDR3 spans 14 amino acids. Germline CDR1 reads MDHEN; CDR2 reads SYDVKM. Here the CDR3 reads CASSFGGTVNEQFF. For the CDR3, the DNA is TGTGCCAGCAGTTTTGGTGGGACAGTTAATGAGCAGTTCTTC.